Each of the 28 T cell receptor beta chains below was sequenced from the same sample in a study of kidney transplant recipient with SARS-CoV-2 infection. TCRdb re-called the reads with MiXCR, one entry per CDR3 protein. The profile covers fewer than 250,000 distinct CDR3 sequences, with around 26% appearing a single time and 7% to 8% taken by the ten largest. The sample in question was a blood sample, obtained at baseline and around day 110 from a kidney transplant recipient. Source of these receptors: a male patient between 25 and 40 years old who had COVID-19 and was a kidney transplant recipient. The graft donor may have contributed some T cells.

This clonotype was detected ten times or more. This chain joins TRBV12-3 or TRBV12-4 and TRBJ1-2; D might be TRBD1 (5 bases). The length of the CDR3 is 13 residues. V lost 6 bases, J lost 7 bases, and 15 bases lay in between. CDR3 sequence: CASSPGTSRGYTF. Written as DNA, the CDR3 is TGTGCCAGCAGCCCCGGGACCTCTCGTGGCTACACCTTC.

For this clonotype: A much larger clone sits a single nucleotide away, making a read error possible. This sequence joins TRBV19 and TRBJ1-2; D uncertain. Per the germline V gene, CDR1 is LNHDA and CDR2 is SQIVND (reference sequence). Deletions cut 0 bases from V and 4 bases from J, with 15 bases between. This CDR3 comprises 16 residues. This CDR3 is CASSIELHTALYGYTF. The CDR3 nucleotides read TGTGCCAGTAGTATAGAGCTCCACACCGCGCTCTATGGCTACACCTTC.

This clonotype was detected only once. This could be a read error, since a much larger clone is one nucleotide away. The V call is TRBV6-5, the J call TRBJ1-5; D ambiguous. Looked up from germline, CDR1 is MNHEY and CDR2 is SVGAGI. CDR3 length equals 15 residues. Trimming stripped 8 bases from V and 2 bases from J, with 16 bases between. CDR3 bases: TGTGCCAGCCGACGGGGTCAGGAGGGCAATCAGCCCCAGCATTTT. Protein sequence: CASRRGQEGNQPQHF.

This clonotype was observed many times. The genes are TRBV27 and TRBJ1-5, with 9 positions matching TRBD1. This CDR3 region has 14 residues. Per the germline V gene, CDR1 is MNHEY and CDR2 is SMNVEV (reference sequence). The V gene end was trimmed by 3 bases and the J gene end by 4 bases; junction bases not matched to a gene: 1. The CDR3 DNA reads TGTGCCAGCAGTTTGGGGACAGGGAATCAGCCCCAGCATTTT. It encodes CASSLGTGNQPQHF.

This clonotype was seen at least ten times. The CDR3 DNA sequence: TGCAGTGCTAGTAACAGGGATGAAGCTTTCTTT. It yields the protein CSASNRDEAFF. The chain links TRBV20-1 to TRBJ1-1; tentative D call: TRBD1 (6 bases). This CDR3 spans 11 amino acids. Germline V gene lookup returns CDR1 DFQATT and CDR2 SNEGSKA (reference sequence). Trimming removed 3 bases at V and 7 bases at J, with 9 bases between.

This clonotype has ten or more counts. The chain links TRBV6-6 to TRBJ2-7; D possibly corresponds to TRBD1 (5 bases). V was clipped by 0 bases and J by 6 bases, with 12 bases between them. CDR1 and CDR2 (germline): MNHNY, SVGAGI (reference sequence). The CDR3 contains 14 residues. The CDR3 region has the DNA TGTGCCAGCAGTTACTCCACAAGGGGAAGCGAGCAGTACGTC. This encodes CASSYSTRGSEQYV.

This clonotype occurred many times. V and J are TRBV5-1 and TRBJ2-7, with 7 bases identical to TRBD1. The germline gives CDR1 SGHRS, CDR2 YFSETQ. Unmatched junction bases numbered 18, after V lost 7 bases and J lost 5 bases. The CDR3 is made up of 16 amino acids. CDR3 amino acids: CASWRGDREWADEQYF. The CDR3 DNA sequence: TGCGCCAGCTGGCGTGGAGACAGGGAGTGGGCGGACGAGCAGTACTTC.

Note on this clonotype: Being one base from a much bigger clone, this may be a read error. The chain recombines TRBV20-1 with TRBJ1-1; D is ambiguous. The V gene lost 6 bases and the J gene lost 3 bases, with 8 bases spanning the gap. The germline V gene encodes CDR1 DFQATT and CDR2 SNEGSKA (reference sequence). This CDR3 is built from 11 residues. CDR3 DNA sequence: TGCAGTGCCCTGGAGGACACTGAAGCTTTCTTT. Translating it yields CSALEDTEAFF.

The sample holds many counts of this clonotype. V gene TRBV10-1 combines with J gene TRBJ2-1; 10 bases line up with TRBD2. The CDR3 covers 17 residues. Germline lookup yields CDR1 WNHNN and CDR2 SYGVQD (reference sequence). V gave up 2 bases and J gave up 3 bases; unmatched junction bases: 7. CDR3 nucleotides: TGCGCCAGCAGTGAGAGCCTAGCGGGAGTTGGCTACAATGAGCAGTTCTTC. The encoded protein is CASSESLAGVGYNEQFF.

There are many counts of this clonotype. The chain is built from TRBV6-8 and TRBJ1-1; 8 positions match TRBD1. This CDR3 has 17 residues. The V segment lost 7 bases and the J segment 6 bases; nucleotides outside the gene matches: 19. Per the germline V gene, CDR1 is MNHGY and CDR2 is SAAAGT. As DNA, the CDR3 is TGTGCCAGCATTTCCCAGCGGGGTCAGGGGGCGCAGGCTGAAGCTTTCTTT. Translation: CASISQRGQGAQAEAFF.

Comments on this clonotype: A junction boundary mismatches the germline segment, possibly from a read error. The V gene is TRBV6-5, the J gene TRBJ1-2; no definite D call. Per germline, CDR1 MNHEY and CDR2 SVGAGI. This CDR3 is built from 17 residues. CDR3 in DNA: TGTGCCAACAGTCGTCAGGTGGAATGTAGAAAGACCTATGGCTACACCTTC. Its translation is CANSRQVECRKTYGYTF.

This clonotype was found many times. The gene calls are TRBV9 and TRBJ1-2; D not certain. This CDR3 is 9 amino acids long. In germline, CDR1 is SGDLS, CDR2 YYNGEE. Between the trimmed V and J ends, which lost 6 bases and 8 bases, there was a span of 5 bases. The CDR3 loop is CASKGGYTF. The DNA of the CDR3 is TGTGCCAGCAAGGGCGGCTACACCTTC.

The chain couples TRBV4-3 to TRBJ1-2; D is ambiguous. This CDR3 spans 17 amino acids. With 5 bases removed from V and 4 bases from J, the gap between germline ends came to 23 bases. Per the germline V gene, CDR1 is LGHNA and CDR2 is YSLEER. CDR3 residues: CASSEIRGRRKTYGYTF. The CDR3 DNA reads as TGCGCCAGCAGCGAGATCCGAGGACGTCGAAAGACCTATGGCTACACCTTC.

This clonotype was counted at least ten times. The CDR3 nucleotides read TGTGCCAGCAGCGTATCGAGGAGCTCCTACAATGAGCAGTTCTTC. This sequence encodes CASSVSRSSYNEQFF. The J gene is TRBJ2-1, the V gene TRBV9; D remains unclear. The CDR3 is 15 residues long. Germline V gene lookup returns CDR1 SGDLS and CDR2 YYNGEE. Between the trimmed V and J ends, which lost 1 base and 0 bases, there was a span of 8 bases.

Regarding this clonotype: This sequence may be a read error, since a much larger clone differs from it by one base. The gene calls are TRBV7-3 and TRBJ2-1; D ambiguous. The V gene's germline CDR1 is SGHTA and CDR2 FQGTGA. The CDR3 spans 14 residues. Between the trimmed V and J ends, which lost 4 bases and 5 bases, there was a span of 12 bases. Here the CDR3 DNA reads TGTGCCAGCAGCTATGACGCGGCCCACAATGAGCAGTTCTTC. Protein product: CASSYDAAHNEQFF.

This clonotype was recorded many times. V gene TRBV6-6 combines with J gene TRBJ1-2, with D unresolved. The germline gives CDR1 MNHNY, CDR2 SVGAGI (reference sequence). Trimming took off 5 bases at V and 4 bases at J, with 23 bases between the two ends. There are 17 residues in the CDR3. CDR3 in DNA: TGTGCCAGCAGTAGTCAATTAGGTGGGAGAAAGACCTATGGCTACACCTTC. It is translated as CASSSQLGGRKTYGYTF.

This clonotype was observed many times. This chain joins TRBV20-1 and TRBJ2-7; 8 bases align to TRBD2. The germline CDR1 and CDR2 sequences are DFQATT and SNEGSKA (reference sequence). Trimming took 6 bases from V and 2 from J; bases not matched to a gene: 9. The CDR3 loop spans 14 amino acids. CDR3 in DNA: TGCAGTGCCCATCGGCCGGGAGGGACCTACGAGCAGTACTTC. Amino acids: CSAHRPGGTYEQYF.

As for this clonotype: A much larger clone sits a single nucleotide away, making a read error possible. The genes are TRBV6-1 and TRBJ1-2, with D possibly being TRBD1 (5 bases). Germline V gene data show CDR1 as MNHNS and CDR2 as SASEGT. The CDR3 spans 12 residues. The DNA for the CDR3 is TGTGCCTGCAGTGAGGGGACCTATGGCTACACCTTC. Translation gives CACSEGTYGYTF.

This clonotype was seen ten or more times. This sequence joins TRBV15 and TRBJ2-7; 9 bases are a match to TRBD2. The CDR3 runs 16 residues. Per the germline V gene, CDR1 is LNHNV and CDR2 is YYDKDF (reference sequence). J gave up 3 bases and V 1 base, and 7 bases lay outside the gene matches. The CDR3 reads CATSRAWGLAFYEQYF. CDR3 DNA sequence: TGTGCCACCAGCAGAGCCTGGGGACTAGCTTTCTACGAGCAGTACTTC.

At least ten counts were recorded for this clonotype. CDR3 sequence reads: CSIQQGDVGYTF. The CDR3 coding sequence is TGCAGTATTCAACAGGGGGATGTTGGCTACACCTTC. V gene TRBV20-1 combines with J gene TRBJ1-2; the match to TRBD1 covers 8 bases. The germline gives CDR1 DFQATT, CDR2 SNEGSKA (reference sequence). With V trimmed by 8 bases and J by 7 bases, 9 bases remained unmatched. The CDR3 consists of 12 residues.

This clonotype was recorded at least ten times. This chain joins TRBV16 and TRBJ1-2; D gene uncertain. The CDR3 contains 17 residues. Per germline, CDR1 KGHSY and CDR2 FQNENV. V was shortened by 5 bases and J by 4 bases, with 23 bases between the two germline ends. The CDR3 DNA follows: TGTGCCAGCAGCGGCGAGCCGGTCGTTAGAAAGACCTATGGCTACACCTTC. It is translated as CASSGEPVVRKTYGYTF.

Concerning this clonotype itself: A single base separates this from a much larger clone, so it may be a read error. In nucleotides, the CDR3 is TGTACCAGCATGATAAGCGTACCAGGAAAGACCTATGGCTACACCTTC. Translation: CTSMISVPGKTYGYTF. The chain joins TRBV5-4 to TRBJ1-2; D is unresolved. Germline V lookup: CDR1 SGHNT, CDR2 YYREEE (reference sequence). CDR3 length: 16 residues.

Comment on this clonotype: This sequence may be a read error, since a much larger clone differs from it by one base. The chain combines TRBV5-5 with TRBJ1-2, with no clear D. The germline V and J ends were trimmed by 6 bases and 4 bases, with 22 bases remaining between them. The CDR3 runs 16 residues. The V gene's germline CDR1 is SGHKS and CDR2 YYEKEE (reference sequence). CDR3 nucleotide sequence: TGTGCCAGCATGTGCGATGTCTCGCGAGAGACCTATGGCTACACCTTC. This encodes CASMCDVSRETYGYTF.

This clonotype was counted a few times. V usage is TRBV8-2 and J usage is TRBJ1-2. TRBV8-2 is a recognized pseudogene. The CDR3 covers 16 residues. The CDR3 DNA follows: TGTGGCAGTGACACGGTTGATAGCCGAAAGACCTATGGCTACACCTTC. Encoded protein: CGSDTVDSRKTYGYTF.

This clonotype has ten or more counts. The chain couples TRBV28 to TRBJ1-1; D is unclear. Per the germline V gene, CDR1 is MDHEN and CDR2 is SYDVKM. CDR3 length equals 13 residues. The V end lost 5 bases, the J end lost 6 bases, and 13 bases lay between the germline ends. CDR3 sequence reads: CASSPGGRPEAFF. CDR3 bases: TGTGCCAGCAGTCCGGGAGGCCGTCCTGAAGCTTTCTTT.

This clonotype was counted only a few times. The rearrangement uses TRBV7-2 and TRBJ1-2; D unresolved. The CDR3 consists of 17 residues. CDR1 and CDR2 from the germline V gene are SGHTA and FQGNSA. Trimming removed 5 bases from V and 4 bases from J, with 23 bases in between. The CDR3 DNA follows: TGTGCCAGCAGCGCTGCTAACAGAGACGGAAGGACCTATGGCTACACCTTC. It yields the protein CASSAANRDGRTYGYTF. The whole variable domain, filled in from reference TRBV7-2 and TRBJ1-2, reads GAGVSQSPSNKVTEKGKDVELRCDPISGHTALYWYRQSLGQGLEFLIYFQGNSAPDKSGLPSDRFSAERTGGSVSTLTIQRTQQEDSAVYLCASSAANRDGRTYGYTFGSGTRLTVV.

Many counts were recorded for this clonotype. V usage is TRBV5-1 and J usage is TRBJ1-1; D is ambiguous. V lost 4 bases and J 6 bases, leaving 19 bases between the germline ends. CDR3 length equals 15 residues. Germline V gene sequence: CDR1 SGHRS, CDR2 YFSETQ. CDR3 DNA sequence: TGCGCCAGCAGCCTCGGAGCGATCCCCGGGTCTGAAGCTTTCTTT. Its protein product is CASSLGAIPGSEAFF.

The chain employs TRBV5-8 and TRBJ1-2, with D uncertain. Trimming left V 7 bases short and J 4 bases short, with 23 bases between. This CDR3 region has 16 residues. Germline lookup yields CDR1 SGHTS and CDR2 YDEGEE. The CDR3 spells CASVYFHPRKTYGYTF. CDR3 bases: TGTGCCAGCGTATATTTTCATCCACGAAAGACCTATGGCTACACCTTC.